Following are 27 T cell receptor beta chains from one sample sequenced in a study of radiation and T cells in renal cell carcinoma. The method was immunoSEQ multiplex PCR; TCRdb's version includes in-frame clones alone and lacks a portion of them. The sample has roughly 150,000 clones, around 89% seen once. As for time point: baseline pretreatment blood. As for treatment: 15 Gy SBRT to primary tumor, nephrectomy 4 weeks later. Material: blood, obtained from a patient whose treatment included radiotherapy and nephrectomy. Receptors were obtained from a woman in her 70s with renal cell carcinoma.

The chain joins TRBV11-2 to TRBJ2-3; D may correspond to TRBD1 or TRBD2 (5 bases each). The V and J ends lost 2 bases and 5 bases respectively, with 14 bases between them. This CDR3 region has 15 residues. Germline CDR1 SGHAT, CDR2 FQNNGV. CDR3 residues: CASSLPTGQGDTQYF. The CDR3 bases are TGTGCCAGCAGCTTACCTACGGGGCAGGGAGATACGCAGTATTTT.

This clone came up a few times. The chain joins TRBV30 to TRBJ1-1; TRBD1 is a possible D gene (5 bases). The V and J ends lost 0 bases and 5 bases respectively, with 13 bases between them. Germline V gene lookup returns CDR1 GTSNPN and CDR2 SVGIG (reference sequence). The CDR3 extends over 14 amino acids. In nucleotides, the CDR3 is TGTGCCTGGAGTGTACGTAGGGGTTGGACTGAAGCTTTCTTT. Translated: CAWSVRRGWTEAFF. The whole variable domain, remainder taken from reference TRBV30 and TRBJ1-1, is SQTIHQWPATLVQPVGSPLSLECTVEGTSNPNLYWYRQAAGRGLQLLFYSVGIGQISSEVPQNLSASRPQDRQFILSSKKLLLSDSGFYLCAWSVRRGWTEAFFGQGTRLTVV.

The V call is TRBV30, the J call TRBJ1-2; D perhaps matches TRBD1 (6 bases). Germline V lookup: CDR1 GTSNPN, CDR2 SVGIG (reference sequence). V shed 1 base and J shed 8 bases, with 14 bases lying between them. The CDR3 spans 13 residues. The CDR3 reads CAWSATTGTGYTF. The DNA for the CDR3 is TGTGCCTGGAGTGCCACCACAGGGACCGGCTACACCTTC.

The chain uses TRBV2 and TRBJ1-1; 8 positions match TRBD1. With 5 bases clipped from V and 5 bases from J, the junction kept 7 bases outside the gene matches. Germline lookup yields CDR1 SNHLY and CDR2 FYNNEI. CDR3 length equals 14 residues. CDR3 DNA sequence: TGTGCCAGCAGTACACAGGGGGGAATAACTGAAGCTTTCTTT. This codes for CASSTQGGITEAFF.

The table lists this clone with a count of one. This chain links TRBV25-1 with TRBJ2-2; TRBD1 agrees at 8 bases. The V gene's germline CDR1 is MGHDK and CDR2 SYGVNS. The CDR3 loop spans 16 amino acids. Trimming cost V 5 bases and J 3 bases; bases outside gene matches: 8. The CDR3 sequence is CASSPPDRGYTGELFF. CDR3 nucleotide sequence: TGTGCCAGCAGTCCCCCCGACAGGGGCTACACCGGGGAGCTGTTTTTT.

This clone was counted a single time. This chain links TRBV4-2 with TRBJ1-3; no reliable D call. There are 15 residues in the CDR3. Germline V gene sequence: CDR1 LGHNA, CDR2 YNFKEQ. Trimming pared 1 base from V and 0 bases from J, leaving 7 bases between. The chain's CDR3 is CASSQVEFSGNTIYF. In DNA form, the CDR3 reads TGTGCCAGCAGCCAAGTAGAATTCTCTGGAAACACCATATATTTT.

This clone is a singleton in its sample. The chain has TRBV6-1 and TRBJ1-1; 7 bases fit TRBD1. The CDR3 is 14 amino acids. CDR1 and CDR2 from the germline V gene are MNHNS and SASEGT. V shed 7 bases, J shed 0 bases, and the junction held 5 bases outside the gene matches. CDR3 nucleotides: TGTGCCAGCAAGATGACAGGGATGAACACTGAAGCTTTCTTT. Translation gives CASKMTGMNTEAFF.

The rearrangement uses TRBV19 and TRBJ2-1; a possible D gene is TRBD1 (6 bases). Germline CDR1 is LNHDA and CDR2 is SQIVND (reference sequence). CDR3 length: 13 amino acids. V shed 3 bases and J shed 8 bases, with 11 bases lying between them. CDR3 sequence: CASSMGTYDEQFF. The DNA of the CDR3 is TGTGCCAGTAGTATGGGGACATACGATGAGCAGTTCTTC.

The chain combines TRBV11-3 with TRBJ1-1, with a weak D call TRBD1 (5 bases). Looked up from germline, CDR1 is SGHNT and CDR2 is YENEEA. The CDR3 is made up of 12 amino acids. Trimming shortened V by 5 bases and J by 10 bases, and 14 bases separated the two germline ends. The CDR3 bases are TGTGCCAGCAGCCTAGGGGCTTTCGGAGCTTTCTTT. Its protein product is CASSLGAFGAFF.

The chain employs TRBV5-1 and TRBJ2-3, with no clear D. The germline gives CDR1 SGHRS, CDR2 YFSETQ. Trimming stripped 0 bases from V and 2 bases from J, with 7 bases between. The CDR3 runs to 14 residues. CDR3 nucleotides: TGCGCCAGCAGCTTGGGTCGGATCACAGATACGCAGTATTTT. Amino acid sequence: CASSLGRITDTQYF.

The chain recombines TRBV29-1 with TRBJ1-6, with unresolved D. Looked up from germline, CDR1 is SQVTM and CDR2 is ANQGSEA. Deletions cut 7 bases from V and 5 bases from J, with 15 bases between. The CDR3 contains 14 residues. The CDR3 bases are TGCAGCGCCAAGGGCGTGACCGATAATTCACCCCTCCACTTT. This gives the protein CSAKGVTDNSPLHF.

With respect to this clone: Within the sample, other DNA sequences also encode this same CDR3. This chain links TRBV27 with TRBJ2-5; TRBD2 matches at 13 bases. The V gene end was trimmed by 5 bases and the J gene end by 5 bases; junction bases not matched to a gene: 5. Germline-derived CDR1 and CDR2 are MNHEY and SMNVEV (reference sequence). The length of the CDR3 is 15 residues. Here the CDR3 DNA reads TGTGCCAGCAGTAAACTAGCGGGGGGGCTCGAGACCCAGTACTTC. Residues: CASSKLAGGLETQYF.

The chain recombines TRBV6-6 with TRBJ1-4; D remains ambiguous. Per the germline V gene, CDR1 is MNHNY and CDR2 is SVGAGI (reference sequence). V lost 2 bases and J 10 bases, leaving 8 bases between the germline ends. CDR3 length equals 12 residues. The CDR3 coding sequence is TGTGCCAGCAGTTACCCAGGATCAAAACTGTTTTTT. Translation: CASSYPGSKLFF.

The CDR3 protein is CASRPGGRRHYGYTF. Written as DNA, the CDR3 is TGTGCCAGCAGGCCTGGGGGCCGTAGGCACTATGGCTACACCTTC. This sequence joins TRBV28 and TRBJ1-2; D is possibly TRBD1 (6 bases). V was trimmed by 6 bases and J by 3 bases, leaving 17 bases between them. The CDR3 has 15 amino acids. The V gene's germline CDR1 is MDHEN and CDR2 SYDVKM.

The chain uses TRBV30 and TRBJ1-3; no firm D call. Germline V lookup: CDR1 GTSNPN, CDR2 SVGIG (reference sequence). The germline V and J ends were trimmed by 0 bases and 4 bases, with 1 base remaining between them. The CDR3 contains 11 residues. This CDR3 reads CAWSVGNTIYF. Here the CDR3 DNA reads TGTGCCTGGAGTGTAGGAAACACCATATATTTT.

The chain joins TRBV2 to TRBJ1-5; unclear D gene. The germline V and J ends were trimmed by 4 bases and 6 bases, with 10 bases remaining between them. This CDR3 is 13 amino acids long. From germline, CDR1 is SNHLY and CDR2 FYNNEI. The CDR3 DNA is TGTGCCAGCAGTGCCCGGGGTGGTCAGCCCCAGCATTTT. Protein product: CASSARGGQPQHF. Looking up the rest from reference TRBV2 and TRBJ1-5 gives the full variable domain: EPEVTQTPSHQVTQMGQEVILRCVPISNHLYFYWYRQILGQKVEFLVSFYNNEISEKSEIFDDQFSVERPDGSNFTLKIRSTKLEDSAMYFCASSARGGQPQHFGDGTRLSIL.

This clone has just one count. V and J are TRBV19 and TRBJ2-6; D is undetermined. The V gene's germline CDR1 is LNHDA and CDR2 SQIVND (reference sequence). This CDR3 is 16 amino acids long. V shed 0 bases and J shed 0 bases, with 6 bases lying between them. The CDR3 nucleotides are TGTGCCAGTAGTATAGAAGGCGGCTCTGGGGCCAACGTCCTGACTTTC. As protein: CASSIEGGSGANVLTF.

The chain combines TRBV7-2 with TRBJ2-5, with no clear D. Between the trimmed V and J ends, which lost 5 bases and 1 base, there was a span of 5 bases. CDR1 is SGHTA, CDR2 FQGNSA, per germline. This CDR3 has 12 amino acids. The CDR3 nucleotides are TGTGCCAGCAGCCTCGCCCAAGAGACCCAGTACTTC. This codes for CASSLAQETQYF.

The CDR3 DNA reads TGTGCCAGCAGGCTAGGACCTTCTGAAGCTTTCTTT. As protein: CASRLGPSEAFF. The chain has TRBV11-3 and TRBJ1-1; unclear D gene. The V and J ends lost 6 bases and 6 bases respectively, with 11 bases between them. Germline CDR1 SGHNT, CDR2 YENEEA. This CDR3 region has 12 residues. The whole variable domain, remainder taken from reference TRBV11-3 and TRBJ1-1, is EAGVVQSPRYKIIEKKQPVAFWCNPISGHNTLYWYLQNLGQGPELLIRYENEEAVDDSQLPKDRFSAERLKGVDSTLKIQPAELGDSAVYLCASRLGPSEAFFGQGTRLTVV.

V gene TRBV9 combines with J gene TRBJ2-1; unclear D gene. The germline V gene encodes CDR1 SGDLS and CDR2 YYNGEE. The CDR3 is 13 amino acids. The ends were cut back, 6 bases at V and 4 bases at J, with 11 bases in the middle. In DNA, the CDR3 is TGTGCCAGCAACCTAGACGGTTACAATGAGCAGTTCTTC. Amino acids: CASNLDGYNEQFF.

J is TRBJ1-3 and V is TRBV15; no definite D call. Germline CDR1 and CDR2: LNHNV and YYDKDF (reference sequence). Trimming took off 3 bases at V and 4 bases at J, with 10 bases between the two ends. CDR3 length: 14 residues. The CDR3 region is CATSRVVSGNTIYF. The DNA for the CDR3 is TGTGCCACCAGCAGGGTAGTATCCGGAAACACCATATATTTT. Combining the CDR3 with reference TRBV15 and TRBJ1-3 gives the whole variable domain DAMVIQNPRYQVTQFGKPVTLSCSQTLNHNVMYWYQQKSSQAPKLLFHYYDKDFNNEADTPDNFQSRRPNTSFCFLDIRSPGLGDTAMYLCATSRVVSGNTIYFGEGSWLTVV.

V gene TRBV4-2 combines with J gene TRBJ2-6, with 11 bases fitting TRBD1. The CDR3 length is 16 residues. CDR1 and CDR2 from the germline V gene are LGHNA and YNFKEQ. The V and J ends lost 3 bases and 2 bases, in that order; junction bases with no gene match: 0. The CDR3 coding sequence is TGTGCCAGCAGCCAGGGACAGGGGGCTGGGGCCAACGTCCTGACTTTC. The encoded protein is CASSQGQGAGANVLTF.

This clone was seen only once. The chain is built from TRBV13 and TRBJ1-1; 7 bases are a match to TRBD1. The junction had 10 bases not matched to a gene; V was cut back by 5 bases and J by 4 bases. Germline V CDR1 and CDR2: PRHDT, FYEKMQ (reference sequence). The CDR3 length is 15 residues. CDR3 DNA sequence: TGTGCCAGCAGCGAACAGGGGAGGCGCGGCACTGAAGCTTTCTTT. This codes for CASSEQGRRGTEAFF.

This clone showed up just once. The chain combines TRBV28 with TRBJ1-5; possible D gene TRBD1, 6 bases. The CDR3 contains 15 residues. The V and J ends lost 5 bases and 0 bases respectively, with 11 bases between them. CDR1 MDHEN and CDR2 SYDVKM come from the germline V gene. The DNA for the CDR3 is TGTGCCAGCAGTCAATGGACAGTTAGCAATCAGCCCCAGCATTTT. It codes for CASSQWTVSNQPQHF.

The chain links TRBV7-2 to TRBJ2-2, with D possibly matching TRBD1 (5 bases). The V gene lost 5 bases and the J gene lost 5 bases, with 12 bases spanning the gap. The germline V gene encodes CDR1 SGHTA and CDR2 FQGNSA. The CDR3 extends over 14 amino acids. The CDR3 DNA sequence: TGTGCCAGCAGCCTAGACAGAGAGACCGGGGAGCTGTTTTTT. Translation: CASSLDRETGELFF.

The V call is TRBV7-2, the J call TRBJ2-3; 10 bases agree with TRBD1. The V and J ends lost 5 bases and 0 bases, in that order; junction bases with no gene match: 11. Per the germline V gene, CDR1 is SGHTA and CDR2 is FQGNSA. The CDR3 covers 18 residues. CDR3 amino acids: CASSRQGAMGPSTDTQYF. CDR3 nucleotide sequence: TGTGCCAGCAGCCGACAGGGGGCGATGGGACCTAGCACAGATACGCAGTATTTT.

The chain joins TRBV15 to TRBJ1-6; D not certain. This CDR3 comprises 14 residues. Trimming pared 3 bases from V and 7 bases from J, leaving 10 bases between. Germline V gene lookup returns CDR1 LNHNV and CDR2 YYDKDF (reference sequence). CDR3 residues: CATSRGGENSPLHF. The CDR3 nucleotides are TGTGCCACCAGCAGGGGAGGAGAAAATTCACCCCTCCACTTT.